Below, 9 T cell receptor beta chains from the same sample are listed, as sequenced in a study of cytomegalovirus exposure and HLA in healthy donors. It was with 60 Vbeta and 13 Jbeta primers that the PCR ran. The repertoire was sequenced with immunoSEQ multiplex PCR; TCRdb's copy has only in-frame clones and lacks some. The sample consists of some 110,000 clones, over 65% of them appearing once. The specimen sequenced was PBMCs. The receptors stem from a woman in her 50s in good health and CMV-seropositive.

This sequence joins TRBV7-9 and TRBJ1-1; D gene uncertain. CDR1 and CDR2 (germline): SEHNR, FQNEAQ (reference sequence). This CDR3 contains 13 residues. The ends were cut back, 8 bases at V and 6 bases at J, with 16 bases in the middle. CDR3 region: CASWSPSAPEAFF. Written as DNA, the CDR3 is TGTGCCAGCTGGAGTCCTTCGGCCCCTGAAGCTTTCTTT.

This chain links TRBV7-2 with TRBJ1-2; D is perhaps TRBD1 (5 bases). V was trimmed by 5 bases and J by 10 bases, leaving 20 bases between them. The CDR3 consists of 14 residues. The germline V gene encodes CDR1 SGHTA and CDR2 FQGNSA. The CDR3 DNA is TGTGCCAGCAGCCTCAATAGGGGTGAACCGTACTACACCTTC. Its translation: CASSLNRGEPYYTF.

The CDR3 coding sequence is TGTGCCAGCAGCTCCCGGGGACTAGGTATTGAGCAGTTCTTC. It encodes CASSSRGLGIEQFF. This sequence joins TRBV7-2 and TRBJ2-1; 8 bases are shared with TRBD2. V gave up 4 bases and J gave up 9 bases; unmatched junction bases: 8. The CDR3 loop spans 14 amino acids. CDR1 and CDR2 (germline): SGHTA, FQGNSA.

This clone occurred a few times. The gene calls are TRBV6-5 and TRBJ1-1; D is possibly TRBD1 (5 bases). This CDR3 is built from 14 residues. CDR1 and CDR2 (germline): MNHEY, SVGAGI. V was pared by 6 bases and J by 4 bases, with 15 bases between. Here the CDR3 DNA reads TGTGCCAGCAGACTCAGGGACGGGGGCACTGAAGCTTTCTTT. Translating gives CASRLRDGGTEAFF.

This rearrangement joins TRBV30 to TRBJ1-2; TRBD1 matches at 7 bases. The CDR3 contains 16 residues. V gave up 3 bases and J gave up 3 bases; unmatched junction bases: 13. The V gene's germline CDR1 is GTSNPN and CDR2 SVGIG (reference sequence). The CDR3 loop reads CAWSPLGKGADYGYTF. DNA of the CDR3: TGTGCCTGGAGCCCCCTCGGTAAGGGGGCCGACTATGGCTACACCTTC.

The CDR3 sequence is CASSWKVGAGGKFF. The DNA for the CDR3 is TGTGCCAGCAGTTGGAAGGTGGGAGCGGGGGGGAAGTTCTTC. V gene TRBV27 combines with J gene TRBJ2-1, with TRBD2 identical over 10 bases. Trimming cost V 4 bases and J 14 bases; bases outside gene matches: 11. CDR1 is MNHEY, CDR2 SMNVEV, per germline (reference sequence). The CDR3 is 14 amino acids.

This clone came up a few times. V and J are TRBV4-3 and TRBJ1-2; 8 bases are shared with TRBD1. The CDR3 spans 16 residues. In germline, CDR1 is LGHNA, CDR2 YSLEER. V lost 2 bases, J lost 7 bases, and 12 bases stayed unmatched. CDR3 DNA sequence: TGCGCCAGCAGCCAAAATCTCGAGACAGGGGCAGGTGGCTACACCTTC. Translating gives CASSQNLETGAGGYTF.

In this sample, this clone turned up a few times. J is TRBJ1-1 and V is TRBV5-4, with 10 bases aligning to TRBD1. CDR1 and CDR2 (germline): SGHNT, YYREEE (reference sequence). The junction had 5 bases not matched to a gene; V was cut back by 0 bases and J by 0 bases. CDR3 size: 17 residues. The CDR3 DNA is TGTGCCAGCAGCTTGGGGGGACAGGGGTTTATGAACACTGAAGCTTTCTTT. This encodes CASSLGGQGFMNTEAFF.

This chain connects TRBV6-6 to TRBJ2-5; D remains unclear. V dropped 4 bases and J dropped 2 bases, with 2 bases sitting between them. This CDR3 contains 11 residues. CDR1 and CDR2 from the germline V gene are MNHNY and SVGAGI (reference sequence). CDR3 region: CASSSQETQYF. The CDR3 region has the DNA TGTGCCAGCAGTTCGCAAGAGACCCAGTACTTC.